This TCR beta chain was identified during a study of graft-versus-host responses after intestinal transplantation. Study-level information: Transplants given to recipients were multivisceral, liver-intestinal, or isolated intestinal.

Study-wide points: Circulating GvH clone levels at their peak were associated with HvG declines (early post-transplant).

Profiling relied on immunoSEQ multiplex PCR, and the TCRdb table lists in-frame clones only, not all of them. Found here are some 82,000 clones, 87% of them singletons; the top ten hold around 8%. Concerning this clone itself: Its antigen is still unknown.

Looked up from germline, CDR1 is MRHNA and CDR2 is SNTAGT. The CDR3 extends over 14 amino acids. Trimming at V came to 2 bases and at J to 3 bases, leaving 2 bases not matched to a gene. The input for sequencing was unstimulated CD8+ T cells sorted from spleen or lymph node cells, taken before transplant. The gene calls are TRBV6-4 and TRBJ2-3; 7 bases line up with TRBD1. The TCR originated in a human donor who was the organ donor for an intestinal transplant. Written as DNA, the CDR3 is TGTGCCAGCAGTGACAGGGGGCCTACAGATACGCAGTATTTT. Translation gives CASSDRGPTDTQYF.